This TCR beta chain was identified in a study of control samples from healthy donors and cancer patients. This clone occurred once. Germline assignment: CDR1 SGDLS and CDR2 YYNGEE. This CDR3 is built from 16 residues. V lost 3 bases and J lost 0, with 12 bases in between. Clones were sequenced by immunoSEQ multiplex PCR, and TCRdb holds only the in-frame ones, with some missing. This sample carries about 140,000 clones, roughly nine tenths of them seen once, and the ten largest clones take roughly 8.7%. The chain uses TRBV9 and TRBJ2-2; D is perhaps TRBD2 (7 bases). The sequence was collected from a woman aged 25 to 45 in good health. Source material: blood. CDR3 in amino acids: CASSAGDYANTGELFF. CDR3 DNA sequence: TGTGCCAGCAGCGCAGGGGACTACGCGAACACCGGGGAGCTGTTTTTT.